Included here is one T cell receptor (beta chain) sequence, with context. The target antigen is unknown. Unstimulated naive, memory, effector memory and TEMRA subsets were also sequenced, drawn from three donor pairs. This record comes from a study of siplizumab effects on memory and regulatory T cells. The germline gives CDR1 LNHDA, CDR2 SQIVND (reference sequence). Trimming removed 6 bases from V and 9 bases from J; junction bases left unmatched: 13. The CDR3 totals 16 residues. Points from the study as a whole: Apparently key alloresponse contributors, naive T cells also seemed more diverse than memory cells. Unstimulated subsets captured only a minor fraction of alloreactive clones. The drug siplizumab significantly decreased the alloreactive sequences that could be traced to unstimulated CD4+ memory cells.

Produced via immunoSEQ multiplex PCR; TCRdb's table is partial and in-frame only. This repertoire shows some 100,000 clones, roughly 97% found once; its top ten account for roughly 0.031%. This chain links TRBV19 with TRBJ2-2, with 10 bases aligning to TRBD1. This sequence originates from a human donor in good health. The sequenced material came from naive CD4+ T cells sorted from blood. CDR3 residues: CASSRLGTGEVRELFF. CDR3 DNA: TGTGCCAGTAGCCGATTAGGGACAGGGGAGGTCCGGGAGCTGTTTTTT.